Here is one T cell receptor (beta chain) with its context. Its antigen is unknown. These data originate in a study of lymphopenia after photon versus proton radiotherapy. Findings and limits, study-wide: Post-nadir diversity loss with photons came from oligoclonal expansion, particularly CD8+ Temra cells. In patients who died, overall survival fell as post-nadir TCR diversity dropped more.

Only in-frame clones appear in the TCRdb table, and some are missing; sequencing was by immunoSEQ multiplex PCR. Of roughly 64,000 clones in the sample, roughly 87% were seen once. The sample in question was peripheral blood, obtained from a patient treated with proton-based radiotherapy. This receptor was taken from a man aged 80 or over with esophageal cancer.

This CDR3 reads CASSQWPYGYTF. CDR3 bases: TGCGCCAGCAGTCAATGGCCCTATGGCTACACCTTC. This chain uses TRBV23-1 with TRBJ1-2; D gene ambiguous. TRBV23-1 is an open reading frame whose function is uncertain. Trimming took off 1 base at V and 4 bases at J, with 4 bases between the two ends. This CDR3 contains 12 residues.